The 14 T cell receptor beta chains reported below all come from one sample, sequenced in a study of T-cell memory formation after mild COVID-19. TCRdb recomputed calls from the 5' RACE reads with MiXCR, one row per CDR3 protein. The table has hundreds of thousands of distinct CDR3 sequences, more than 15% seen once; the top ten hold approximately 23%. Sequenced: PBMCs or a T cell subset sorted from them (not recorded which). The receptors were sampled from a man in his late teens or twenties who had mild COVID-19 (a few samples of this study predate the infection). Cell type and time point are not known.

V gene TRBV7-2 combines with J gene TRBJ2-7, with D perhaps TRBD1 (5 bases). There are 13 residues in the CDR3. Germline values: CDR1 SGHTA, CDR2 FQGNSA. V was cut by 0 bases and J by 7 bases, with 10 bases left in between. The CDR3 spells CASSLAGPREQYF. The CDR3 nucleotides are TGTGCCAGCAGCTTAGCGGGGCCTCGGGAGCAGTACTTC.

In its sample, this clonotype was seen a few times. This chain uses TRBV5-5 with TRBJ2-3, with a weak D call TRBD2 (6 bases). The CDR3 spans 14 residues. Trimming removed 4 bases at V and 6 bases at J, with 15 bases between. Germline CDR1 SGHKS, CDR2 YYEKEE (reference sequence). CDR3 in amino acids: CASSVDYLKDTQYF. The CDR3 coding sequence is TGTGCCAGCAGCGTGGACTACCTGAAGGATACGCAGTATTTT.

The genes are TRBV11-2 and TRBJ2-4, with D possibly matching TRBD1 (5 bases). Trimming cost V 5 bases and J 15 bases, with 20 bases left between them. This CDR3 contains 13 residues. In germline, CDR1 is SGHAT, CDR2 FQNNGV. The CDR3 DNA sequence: TGTGCCAGCAGCCACGGTGTGGGCAGGGCTCGGTACTTC. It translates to CASSHGVGRARYF.

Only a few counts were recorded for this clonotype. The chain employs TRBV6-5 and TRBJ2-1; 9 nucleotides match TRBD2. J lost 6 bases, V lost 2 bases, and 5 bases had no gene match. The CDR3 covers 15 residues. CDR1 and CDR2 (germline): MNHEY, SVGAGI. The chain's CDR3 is CASSYGLAGSNEQFF. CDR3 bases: TGTGCCAGCAGTTACGGTCTAGCGGGGAGCAATGAGCAGTTCTTC.

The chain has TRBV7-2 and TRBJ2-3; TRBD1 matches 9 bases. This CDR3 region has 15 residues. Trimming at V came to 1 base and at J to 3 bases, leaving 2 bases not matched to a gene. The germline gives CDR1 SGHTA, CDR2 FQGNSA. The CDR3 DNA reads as TGTGCCAGCAGCTTAGGGACAGGGGTGACAGATACGCAGTATTTT. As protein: CASSLGTGVTDTQYF. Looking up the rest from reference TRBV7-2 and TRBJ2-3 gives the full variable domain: GAGVSQSPSNKVTEKGKDVELRCDPISGHTALYWYRQSLGQGLEFLIYFQGNSAPDKSGLPSDRFSAERTGGSVSTLTIQRTQQEDSAVYLCASSLGTGVTDTQYFGPGTRLTVL.

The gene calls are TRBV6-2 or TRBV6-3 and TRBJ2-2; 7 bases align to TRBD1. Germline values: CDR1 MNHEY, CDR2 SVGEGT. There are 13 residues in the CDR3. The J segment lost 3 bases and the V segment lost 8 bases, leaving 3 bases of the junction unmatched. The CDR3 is CASVGQHTGELFF. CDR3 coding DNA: TGTGCCAGCGTGGGACAGCACACCGGGGAGCTGTTTTTT.

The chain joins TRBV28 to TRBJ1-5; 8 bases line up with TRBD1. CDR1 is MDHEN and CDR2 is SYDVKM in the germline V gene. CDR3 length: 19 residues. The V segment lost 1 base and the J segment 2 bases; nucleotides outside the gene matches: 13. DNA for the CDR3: TGTGCCAGCAGTTTATCAACGTGGTCAGGGGGCGCGGGCAATCAGCCCCAGCATTTT. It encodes CASSLSTWSGGAGNQPQHF.

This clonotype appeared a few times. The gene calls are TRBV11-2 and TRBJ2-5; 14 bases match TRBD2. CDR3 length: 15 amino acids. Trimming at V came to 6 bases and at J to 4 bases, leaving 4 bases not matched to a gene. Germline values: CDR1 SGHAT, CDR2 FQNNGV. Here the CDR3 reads CASRKGTSGGETQYF. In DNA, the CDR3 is TGTGCCAGCAGAAAAGGGACTAGCGGGGGAGAGACCCAGTACTTC.

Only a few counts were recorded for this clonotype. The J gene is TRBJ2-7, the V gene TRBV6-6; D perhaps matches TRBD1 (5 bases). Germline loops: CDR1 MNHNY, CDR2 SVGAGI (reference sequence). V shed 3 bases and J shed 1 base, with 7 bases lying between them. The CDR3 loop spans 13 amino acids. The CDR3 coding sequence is TGTGCCAGCAGTTATAGACAGTCCTACGAGCAGTACTTC. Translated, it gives CASSYRQSYEQYF.

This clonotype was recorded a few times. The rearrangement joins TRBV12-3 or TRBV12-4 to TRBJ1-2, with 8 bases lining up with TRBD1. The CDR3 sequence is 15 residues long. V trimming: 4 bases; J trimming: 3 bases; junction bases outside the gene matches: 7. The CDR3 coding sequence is TGTGCCAGCAGTTACGGACAGGGCAGCTACTATGGCTACACCTTC. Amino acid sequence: CASSYGQGSYYGYTF.

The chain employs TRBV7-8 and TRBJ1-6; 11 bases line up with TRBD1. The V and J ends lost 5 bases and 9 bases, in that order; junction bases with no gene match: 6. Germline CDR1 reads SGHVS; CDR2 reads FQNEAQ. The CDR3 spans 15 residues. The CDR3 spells CASSPGTGGGSPLHF. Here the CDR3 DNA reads TGTGCCAGCAGCCCTGGGACAGGGGGAGGTTCACCCCTCCACTTT.

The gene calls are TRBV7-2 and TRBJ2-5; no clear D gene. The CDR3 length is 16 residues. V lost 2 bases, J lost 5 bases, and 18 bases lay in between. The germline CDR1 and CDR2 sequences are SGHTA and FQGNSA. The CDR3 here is CASSLLGRIGSETQYF. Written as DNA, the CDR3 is TGTGCCAGCAGCTTACTGGGCAGAATAGGCTCCGAGACCCAGTACTTC.

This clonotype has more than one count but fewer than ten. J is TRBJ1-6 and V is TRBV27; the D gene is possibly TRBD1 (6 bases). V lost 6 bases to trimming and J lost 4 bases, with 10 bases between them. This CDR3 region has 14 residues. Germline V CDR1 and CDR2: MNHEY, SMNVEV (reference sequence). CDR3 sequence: CASRNRDYNSPLHF. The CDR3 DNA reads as TGTGCCAGCAGGAACAGGGATTATAATTCACCCCTCCACTTT.

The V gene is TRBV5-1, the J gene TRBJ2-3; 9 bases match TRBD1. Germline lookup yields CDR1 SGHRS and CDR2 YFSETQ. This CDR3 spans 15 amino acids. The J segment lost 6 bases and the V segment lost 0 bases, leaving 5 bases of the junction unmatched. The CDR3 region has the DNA TGCGCCAGCAGCTTGGCGACAGGGGGTTTGGATACGCAGTATTTT. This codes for CASSLATGGLDTQYF.